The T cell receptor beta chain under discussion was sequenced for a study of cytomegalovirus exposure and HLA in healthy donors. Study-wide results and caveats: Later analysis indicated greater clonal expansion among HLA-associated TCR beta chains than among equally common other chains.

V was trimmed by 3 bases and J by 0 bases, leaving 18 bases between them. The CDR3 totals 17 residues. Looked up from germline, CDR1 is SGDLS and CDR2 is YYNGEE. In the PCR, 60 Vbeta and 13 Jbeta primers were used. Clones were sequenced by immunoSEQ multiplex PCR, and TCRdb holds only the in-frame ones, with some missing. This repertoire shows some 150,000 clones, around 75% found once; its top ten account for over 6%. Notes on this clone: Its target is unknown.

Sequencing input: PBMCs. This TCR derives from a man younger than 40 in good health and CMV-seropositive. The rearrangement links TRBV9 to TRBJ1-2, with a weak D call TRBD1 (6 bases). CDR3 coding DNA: TGTGCCAGCAGCGCCTCCGGGACACCGGCTTCTAACTATGGCTACACCTTC. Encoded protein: CASSASGTPASNYGYTF.